This section outlines one T cell receptor (beta chain) sequence together with its context. Its antigen is not identified. Additional DNA sequences in this sample encode the identical CDR3. Germline loops: CDR1 LGHNA, CDR2 YNFKEQ. Trimming stripped 1 base from V and 2 bases from J, with 5 bases between. This CDR3 comprises 13 residues. The data were obtained in a study of regulatory and conventional T cells in RAG deficiency. Findings and limits, study-wide: RAG-deficient patients showed markedly lower Shannon entropy and higher Simpson indices than control T-cell subsets. Shorter CDR3s in all patient subsets; >75% Treg-Tconv overlap in Omenn. Treg unique TCR beta sequences were 90 to 100-fold fewer in Omenn syndrome and CID/AS patients than controls.

The method was immunoSEQ multiplex PCR; TCRdb's version includes in-frame clones alone and lacks a portion of them. Of fewer than 35,000 clones listed, 80% to 90% were seen once; the top ten hold 5.4%. This same sample was also part of a study on regulatory T cells. That source notes: Amplification used 52 TRBV primers and 13 TRBJ primers. Skewed V and J usage and few unique V-J pairs marked patient repertoires, most in Tregs.

The sample was CD8+ T cells sorted from blood. The chain recombines TRBV4-2 with TRBJ2-5; D might be TRBD2 (5 bases). The TCR sequence derives from a human donor in good health. CDR3 DNA: TGTGCCAGCAGCCAAGGACTACAAGAGACCCAGTACTTC. This sequence encodes CASSQGLQETQYF.